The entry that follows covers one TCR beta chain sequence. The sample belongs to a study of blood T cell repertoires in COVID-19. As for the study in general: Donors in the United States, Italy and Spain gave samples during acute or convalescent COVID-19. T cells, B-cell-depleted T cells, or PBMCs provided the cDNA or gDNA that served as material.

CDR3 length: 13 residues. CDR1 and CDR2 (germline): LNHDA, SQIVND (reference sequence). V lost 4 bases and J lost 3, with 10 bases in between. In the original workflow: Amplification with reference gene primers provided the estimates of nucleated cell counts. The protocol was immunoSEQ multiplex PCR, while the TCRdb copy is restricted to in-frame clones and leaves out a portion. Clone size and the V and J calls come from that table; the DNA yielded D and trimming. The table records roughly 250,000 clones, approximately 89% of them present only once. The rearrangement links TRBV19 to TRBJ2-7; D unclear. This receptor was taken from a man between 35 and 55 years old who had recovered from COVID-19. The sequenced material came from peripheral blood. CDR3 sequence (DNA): TGTGCCAGTAGTACTAATAAAAACTACGAGCAGTACTTC. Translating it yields CASSTNKNYEQYF.